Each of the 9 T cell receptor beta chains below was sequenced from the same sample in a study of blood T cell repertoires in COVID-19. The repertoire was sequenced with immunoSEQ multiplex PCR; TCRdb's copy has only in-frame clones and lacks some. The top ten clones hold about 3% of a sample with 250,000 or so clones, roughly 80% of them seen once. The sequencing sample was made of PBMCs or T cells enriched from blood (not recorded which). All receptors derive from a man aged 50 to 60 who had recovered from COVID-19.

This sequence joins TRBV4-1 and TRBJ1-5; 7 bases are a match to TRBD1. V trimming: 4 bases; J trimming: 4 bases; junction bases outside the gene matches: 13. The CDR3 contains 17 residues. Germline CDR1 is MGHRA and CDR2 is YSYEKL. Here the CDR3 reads CASSPQDRAGGNQPQHF. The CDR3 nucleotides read TGCGCCAGCAGCCCCCAAGACAGGGCAGGAGGGAATCAGCCCCAGCATTTT.

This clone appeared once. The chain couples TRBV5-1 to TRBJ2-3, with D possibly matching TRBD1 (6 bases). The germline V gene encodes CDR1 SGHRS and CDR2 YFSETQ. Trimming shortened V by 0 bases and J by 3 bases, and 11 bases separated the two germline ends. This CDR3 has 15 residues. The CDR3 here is CASSLETGRTDTQYF. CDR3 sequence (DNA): TGCGCCAGCAGCTTGGAGACAGGCCGAACAGATACGCAGTATTTT.

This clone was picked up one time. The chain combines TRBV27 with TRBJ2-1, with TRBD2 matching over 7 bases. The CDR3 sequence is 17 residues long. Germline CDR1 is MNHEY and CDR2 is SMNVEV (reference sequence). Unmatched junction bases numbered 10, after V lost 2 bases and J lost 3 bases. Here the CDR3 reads CASSLGEGAGIYNEQFF. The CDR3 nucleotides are TGTGCCAGCAGTTTAGGAGAGGGAGCGGGGATCTACAATGAGCAGTTCTTC.

The CDR3 spells CASSLATFGASGEKLFF. In nucleotides, the CDR3 is TGTGCCAGCAGCTTAGCGACATTCGGCGCGTCGGGGGAAAAACTGTTTTTT. The rearrangement joins TRBV7-9 to TRBJ1-4; D gene ambiguous. V was pared by 0 bases and J by 8 bases, with 19 bases between. The CDR3 contains 17 residues. The germline gives CDR1 SEHNR, CDR2 FQNEAQ (reference sequence).

Here the CDR3 reads CASSLPGQRTEAFF. The CDR3 coding sequence is TGTGCCAGCAGCTTACCGGGACAACGAACTGAAGCTTTCTTT. This sequence joins TRBV7-9 and TRBJ1-1; TRBD1 might be the D (6 bases). This CDR3 is built from 14 residues. Per the germline V gene, CDR1 is SEHNR and CDR2 is FQNEAQ (reference sequence). V was trimmed by 2 bases and J by 5 bases, leaving 12 bases between them.

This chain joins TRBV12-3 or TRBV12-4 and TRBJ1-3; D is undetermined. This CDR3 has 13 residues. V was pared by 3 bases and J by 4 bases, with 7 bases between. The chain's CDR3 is CASSFISGNTIYF. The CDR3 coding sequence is TGTGCCAGCAGTTTTATTTCCGGAAACACCATATATTTT.

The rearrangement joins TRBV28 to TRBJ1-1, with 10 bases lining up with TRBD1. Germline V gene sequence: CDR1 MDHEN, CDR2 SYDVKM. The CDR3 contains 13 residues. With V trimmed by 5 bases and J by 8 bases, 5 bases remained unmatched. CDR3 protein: CASSGTGALEAFF. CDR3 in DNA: TGTGCCAGCAGTGGGACAGGGGCTTTGGAAGCTTTCTTT.

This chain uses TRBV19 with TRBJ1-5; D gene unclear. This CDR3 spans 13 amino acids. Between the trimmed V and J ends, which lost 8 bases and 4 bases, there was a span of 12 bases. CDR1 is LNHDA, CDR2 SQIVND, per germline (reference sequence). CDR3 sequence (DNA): TGTGCCAGTCAACCAGGAAGGAATCAGCCCCAGCATTTT. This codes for CASQPGRNQPQHF. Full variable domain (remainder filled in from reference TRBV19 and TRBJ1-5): DGGITQSPKYLFRKEGQNVTLSCEQNLNHDAMYWYRQDPGQGLRLIYYSQIVNDFQKGDIAEGYSVSREKKESFPLTVTSAQKNPTAFYLCASQPGRNQPQHFGDGTRLSIL.

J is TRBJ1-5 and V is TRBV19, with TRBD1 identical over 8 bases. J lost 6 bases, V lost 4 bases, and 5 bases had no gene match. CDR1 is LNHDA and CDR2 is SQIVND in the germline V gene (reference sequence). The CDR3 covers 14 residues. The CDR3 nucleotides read TGTGCCAGTAGTAATGACAGGGGTGTTCAGCCCCAGCATTTT. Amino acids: CASSNDRGVQPQHF.